This section outlines one TCR beta chain sequence together with its context. A read error may produce the germline difference seen at one junction end. This entry belongs to a study of molecular identifiers for immune sequencing clone quantification. TCRdb independently ran MiXCR on the PCR reads; one entry per CDR3 protein. Of approximately 630,000 distinct CDR3 sequences detected, 25% appear once; the ten largest clones hold 0.78%. This CDR3 has 15 amino acids. The V gene's germline CDR1 is MNHEY and CDR2 SMNVEV (reference sequence). The chain has TRBV27 and TRBJ2-7; possibly TRBD1 for D (5 bases). The source material was naive CD8+ T cells from blood, with Jurkat cell RNA spiked in. Subset in this sample: FACS-sorted CD8+CD4-CCR7+CD45RA+ naive T cells. This TCR derives from a human donor in good health. Some libraries in this study had Jurkat cell RNA spiked in. The CDR3 sequence is CASSSGAGIAYGQYF. DNA for the CDR3: TGTGCCAGCAGTTCAGGCGCAGGGATAGCCTACGGGCAGTACTTC.